This TCR beta chain originates from a study of graft-versus-host responses after intestinal transplantation. The CDR3 consists of 15 residues. CDR1 and CDR2 (germline): PRHDT, FYEKMQ (reference sequence). Trimming cost V 4 bases and J 0 bases, with 11 bases left between them. This table comes from immunoSEQ multiplex PCR, and its TCRdb copy is limited to in-frame clones, with some not included. The data show under 45,000 clones, approximately 95% seen once. The chain is built from TRBV13 and TRBJ2-3; possibly TRBD1 for D (6 bases). The clonotype originates from a human patient who received an intestinal transplant, so some T cells may come from the graft donor. The sequenced sample was PBMCs, obtained nearly 750 days after intestinal transplantation. CDR3 DNA sequence: TGTGCCAGCAGCTCGATTACAGGGAGCACAGATACGCAGTATTTT. This sequence encodes CASSSITGSTDTQYF.